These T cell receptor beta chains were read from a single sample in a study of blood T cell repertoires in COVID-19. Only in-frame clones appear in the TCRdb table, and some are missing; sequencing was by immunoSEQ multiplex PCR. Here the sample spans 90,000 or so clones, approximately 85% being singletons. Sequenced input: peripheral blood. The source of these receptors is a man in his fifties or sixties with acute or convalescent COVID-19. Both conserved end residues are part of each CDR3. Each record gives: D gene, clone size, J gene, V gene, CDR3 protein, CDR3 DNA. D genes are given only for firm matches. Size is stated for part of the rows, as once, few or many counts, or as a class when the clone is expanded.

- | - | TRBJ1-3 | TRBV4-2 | CASSLRGTPFSGNTIYF | TGTGCCAGCAGCCTCCGAGGGACACCTTTCTCTGGAAACACCATATATTTT
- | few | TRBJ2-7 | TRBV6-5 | CASRQDRPSYEQYF | TGTGCCAGCAGGCAGGACAGACCCTCCTACGAGCAGTACTTC
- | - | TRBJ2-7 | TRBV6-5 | CASSYPRDGRYEQYF | TGTGCCAGCAGTTACCCTCGGGACGGGAGATACGAGCAGTACTTC
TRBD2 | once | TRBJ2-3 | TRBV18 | CASSPLGLAVPTGTQYF | TGTGCCAGCTCACCATTGGGACTAGCGGTTCCCACTGGTACGCAGTATTTT
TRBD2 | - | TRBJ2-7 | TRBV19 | CASSKGGGPTYEQYF | TGTGCCAGTAGTAAAGGCGGGGGGCCCACCTACGAGCAGTACTTC
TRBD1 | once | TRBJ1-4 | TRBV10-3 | CAISLTGGNEKLFF | TGTGCCATCAGCTTGACAGGGGGAAATGAAAAACTGTTTTTT
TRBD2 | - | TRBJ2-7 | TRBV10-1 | CASSDGGSVYEQYF | TGCGCCAGCAGTGACGGCGGGAGCGTTTACGAGCAGTACTTC
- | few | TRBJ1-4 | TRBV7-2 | CASSLALSGNEKLFF | TGTGCCAGCAGCTTAGCCCTCTCGGGTAATGAAAAACTGTTTTTT
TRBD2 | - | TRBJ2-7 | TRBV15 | CATREMRRTSSYEQYF | TGTGCCACCAGGGAGATGCGAAGGACTAGTTCCTACGAGCAGTACTTC
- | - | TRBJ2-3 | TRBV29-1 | CSVSEGGSDTQYF | TGCAGCGTTTCTGAAGGAGGTTCAGATACGCAGTATTTT
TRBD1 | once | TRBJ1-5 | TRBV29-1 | CSVPWDRDVYQPQHF | TGCAGCGTTCCCTGGGACAGGGACGTTTATCAGCCCCAGCATTTT
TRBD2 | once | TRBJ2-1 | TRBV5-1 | CASWTSGRHNEQFF | TGCGCCAGTTGGACTAGCGGGAGACACAATGAGCAGTTCTTC
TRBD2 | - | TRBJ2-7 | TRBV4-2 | CASSQGTGTSYEQYF | TGTGCCAGCAGCCAAGGGACCGGGACTAGTTACGAGCAGTACTTC
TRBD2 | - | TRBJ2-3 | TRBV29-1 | CSVESAGGTDTQYF | TGCAGCGTTGAATCAGCGGGGGGGACAGATACGCAGTATTTT
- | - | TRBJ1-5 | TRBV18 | CASSPVLTDQPQHF | TGTGCCAGCTCACCTGTGTTGACAGACCAGCCCCAGCATTTT
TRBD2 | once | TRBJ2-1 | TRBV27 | CASSHSRLAGGLSSSYNEQFF | TGTGCCAGCAGTCATTCAAGACTAGCGGGAGGCCTATCGAGCTCCTACAATGAGCAGTTCTTC
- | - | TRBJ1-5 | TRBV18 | CASSQDSDQPQHF | TGTGCCAGCTCACAAGACAGCGATCAGCCCCAGCATTTT
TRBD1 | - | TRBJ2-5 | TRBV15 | CATSISGTGGETQYF | TGTGCCACCAGCATCTCCGGGACAGGGGGGGAGACCCAGTACTTC
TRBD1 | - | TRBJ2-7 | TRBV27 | CASRPGQSYEQYF | TGTGCCAGCAGGCCGGGACAGTCATACGAGCAGTACTTC
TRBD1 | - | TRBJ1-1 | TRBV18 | CASSLRRDRGLLNTEAFF | TGTGCCAGCTCCCTACGACGGGACAGGGGGCTTCTGAACACTGAAGCTTTCTTT
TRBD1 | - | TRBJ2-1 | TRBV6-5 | CASSSQGELYEQFF | TGTGCCAGCAGTTCCCAGGGGGAGTTGTATGAGCAGTTCTTC
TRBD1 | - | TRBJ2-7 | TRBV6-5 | CASSHDGTGPYEQYF | TGTGCCAGCAGCCATGACGGGACAGGGCCCTACGAGCAGTACTTC
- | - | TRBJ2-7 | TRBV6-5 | CASSSPSGLSYEQYF | TGTGCCAGCAGCTCACCGAGCGGGTTATCCTACGAGCAGTACTTC
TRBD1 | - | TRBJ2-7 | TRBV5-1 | CASTPGTASYEQYF | TGCGCCAGCACCCCCGGGACAGCCTCCTACGAGCAGTACTTC
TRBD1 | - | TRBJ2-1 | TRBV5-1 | CASGTGAEEFF | TGCGCCAGCGGGACAGGCGCCGAGGAGTTCTTC
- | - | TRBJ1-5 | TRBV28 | CASSQVQGSNQPQHF | TGTGCCAGCAGCCAGGTGCAGGGTAGCAATCAGCCCCAGCATTTT
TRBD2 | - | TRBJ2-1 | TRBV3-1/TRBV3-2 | CASSQDLLAGVKEQFF | TGTGCCAGCAGCCAAGATTTACTAGCGGGAGTTAAAGAGCAGTTCTTC
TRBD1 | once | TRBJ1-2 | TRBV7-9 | CASSFSGQGALGYTF | TGTGCCAGCAGCTTTTCGGGACAGGGGGCTCTAGGCTACACCTTC
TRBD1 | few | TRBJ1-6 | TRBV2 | CASRRDSPYNSPLHF | TGTGCCAGCAGGCGGGACAGTCCCTATAATTCACCCCTCCACTTT
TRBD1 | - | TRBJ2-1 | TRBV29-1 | CSVDKTGGNEQFF | TGCAGCGTTGATAAAACAGGGGGGAATGAGCAGTTCTTC
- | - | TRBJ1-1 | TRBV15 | CATSRGWGENTEAFF | TGTGCCACCAGCAGAGGGTGGGGCGAGAACACTGAAGCTTTCTTT
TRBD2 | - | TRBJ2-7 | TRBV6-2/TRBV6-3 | CASSYSIPRASGGGEQYF | TGTGCCAGCAGTTACTCCATCCCCAGGGCTAGCGGGGGAGGCGAGCAGTACTTC
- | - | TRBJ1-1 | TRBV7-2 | CASSFGNLRTEAFF | TGTGCCAGCAGCTTTGGAAATCTGCGGACTGAAGCTTTCTTT